Listed below are T cell receptor beta chains from one sample, sequenced in a study of T cell responses to AZD1222 COVID-19 vaccine. TCRdb keeps only in-frame clones here, not all; method: immunoSEQ multiplex PCR. The sample lists more than 85,000 clones; 80% to 90% were seen once. The specimen was peripheral blood, collected 28 days after the second AZD1222 dose. These receptors were collected from an adult who received the AZD1222 COVID-19 vaccine. The CDR3 runs from the conserved cysteine through the conserved F or W. Fields, in order: J gene, D gene, clone size, V gene, CDR3 DNA, CDR3 protein. A D gene is named only where the DNA matches it firmly. Part of the rows lack a size; the others show once, few, many or a class for expanded clones.

J gene: TRBJ2-5
D gene: .
clone size: .
V gene: TRBV7-9
CDR3 DNA: TGTGCCAGCAGCTTCCCGGGGGCAGTAAGTGGGGAGACCCAGTACTTC
CDR3 protein: CASSFPGAVSGETQYF

J gene: TRBJ2-5
D gene: TRBD1
clone size: .
V gene: TRBV28
CDR3 DNA: TGTGCCAGCAGGATCCCTGGACAGGCAGAGACCCAGTACTTC
CDR3 protein: CASRIPGQAETQYF

J gene: TRBJ2-3
D gene: TRBD1
clone size: .
V gene: TRBV6-5
CDR3 DNA: TGTGCCAGCAGTAGAACTCGGGACAGGGAAGATACGCAGTATTTT
CDR3 protein: CASSRTRDREDTQYF

J gene: TRBJ2-1
D gene: .
clone size: .
V gene: TRBV15
CDR3 DNA: TGTGCCACCAGCAGAGGGCAAGGGAACAATGAGCAGTTCTTC
CDR3 protein: CATSRGQGNNEQFF

J gene: TRBJ2-3
D gene: TRBD2
clone size: .
V gene: TRBV2
CDR3 DNA: TGTGCCAGCAAGTTAGCGGGGGGCACAGATACGCAGTATTTT
CDR3 protein: CASKLAGGTDTQYF

J gene: TRBJ2-3
D gene: TRBD2
clone size: .
V gene: TRBV27
CDR3 DNA: TGTGCCACCCCATACAGCGGGAGGACGGGAGATACGCAGTATTTT
CDR3 protein: CATPYSGRTGDTQYF

J gene: TRBJ2-3
D gene: TRBD1
clone size: .
V gene: TRBV6-5
CDR3 DNA: TGTGCCAGCAGCCGGACAGGCGGAGATACGCAGTATTTT
CDR3 protein: CASSRTGGDTQYF

J gene: TRBJ2-7
D gene: TRBD2
clone size: .
V gene: TRBV6-5
CDR3 DNA: TGTGCCAGCATTGGGACTAGCGGGAACCACGAGCAGTACTTC
CDR3 protein: CASIGTSGNHEQYF

J gene: TRBJ2-1
D gene: TRBD2
clone size: .
V gene: TRBV5-1
CDR3 DNA: TGCGCCAGCAGACCACCGGGACTAGCGGGCAATGAGCAGTTCTTC
CDR3 protein: CASRPPGLAGNEQFF

J gene: TRBJ1-1
D gene: TRBD1
clone size: .
V gene: TRBV3-1/TRBV3-2
CDR3 DNA: TGTGCCAGCAGCTTCAGGGGGGAAGCTTTCTTT
CDR3 protein: CASSFRGEAFF

J gene: TRBJ2-7
D gene: TRBD1
clone size: .
V gene: TRBV5-6
CDR3 DNA: TGTGCCAGTGTACGGCAGGGGGCGAGGGAGCAGTACTTC
CDR3 protein: CASVRQGAREQYF

J gene: TRBJ1-5
D gene: .
clone size: .
V gene: TRBV7-8
CDR3 DNA: TGTGCCAGCAGCCCCAGTCCTGCCGTTAGCAATCAGCCCCAGCATTTT
CDR3 protein: CASSPSPAVSNQPQHF

J gene: TRBJ2-7
D gene: TRBD2
clone size: .
V gene: TRBV5-1
CDR3 DNA: TGCGCCAGCAGCTTGGTTTCTAGCGGGGGTATCTCCTACGAGCAGTACTTC
CDR3 protein: CASSLVSSGGISYEQYF

J gene: TRBJ2-5
D gene: .
clone size: .
V gene: TRBV3-1/TRBV3-2
CDR3 DNA: TGTGCCAGCACGCAGAGGGGCAGCCTGCACTTC
CDR3 protein: CASTQRGSLHF

J gene: TRBJ1-1
D gene: .
clone size: .
V gene: TRBV28
CDR3 DNA: TGTGCCAGCAGTTTATGGATCCGGGACACTGAAGCTTTCTTT
CDR3 protein: CASSLWIRDTEAFF

J gene: TRBJ2-5
D gene: .
clone size: .
V gene: TRBV3-1/TRBV3-2
CDR3 DNA: TGTGCCAGCAGCCAAGGACCTGGAGAGACCCAGTACTTC
CDR3 protein: CASSQGPGETQYF

J gene: TRBJ1-2
D gene: .
clone size: .
V gene: TRBV7-3
CDR3 DNA: TGTGCCAGCAGCAACGACAGGAACTATGGCTACACCTTC
CDR3 protein: CASSNDRNYGYTF

J gene: TRBJ1-2
D gene: .
clone size: .
V gene: TRBV5-1
CDR3 DNA: TGCGCCAGCAGCTTGTCACAGGGCACGGGCTATGGCTACACCTTC
CDR3 protein: CASSLSQGTGYGYTF

J gene: TRBJ1-2
D gene: .
clone size: .
V gene: TRBV7-8
CDR3 DNA: TGTGCCAGCAGCTTAGAGGCCAGTCAAGGCGGCTACACCTTC
CDR3 protein: CASSLEASQGGYTF

J gene: TRBJ1-2
D gene: .
clone size: .
V gene: TRBV6-5
CDR3 DNA: TGTGCCAGCAGCTACCTACAGGGTTCAGGCTACACCTTC
CDR3 protein: CASSYLQGSGYTF

J gene: TRBJ2-2
D gene: TRBD2
clone size: .
V gene: TRBV18
CDR3 DNA: TGTGCCAGCTCACCACTCGGGACTAGCGGGAGAAAGACCGGGGAGCTGTTTTTT
CDR3 protein: CASSPLGTSGRKTGELFF

J gene: TRBJ2-3
D gene: .
clone size: .
V gene: TRBV6-1
CDR3 DNA: TGTGCCAGCAGTGAATCCTTCCAATATACGCAGTATTTT
CDR3 protein: CASSESFQYTQYF

J gene: TRBJ1-5
D gene: .
clone size: .
V gene: TRBV25-1
CDR3 DNA: TGTGCCAGCAGTGAGGGATCTTATAGCAATCAGCCCCAGCATTTT
CDR3 protein: CASSEGSYSNQPQHF

J gene: TRBJ2-3
D gene: .
clone size: .
V gene: TRBV5-4
CDR3 DNA: TGTGCCAGCAGCGGCGGGTATGCAAACACAGATACGCAGTATTTT
CDR3 protein: CASSGGYANTDTQYF

J gene: TRBJ2-1
D gene: TRBD1
clone size: .
V gene: TRBV7-6
CDR3 DNA: TGTGCCAGCAGCTTAGCGTCCGGACAGGGCTATAACGAGCAGTTCTTC
CDR3 protein: CASSLASGQGYNEQFF

J gene: TRBJ2-1
D gene: .
clone size: .
V gene: TRBV5-6
CDR3 DNA: TGTGCCAGCAGCTTACTCCAGGGGTTGAATGAGCAGTTCTTC
CDR3 protein: CASSLLQGLNEQFF

J gene: TRBJ2-7
D gene: TRBD1
clone size: few
V gene: TRBV2
CDR3 DNA: TGTGCCAGCGGCCCGGGACAGTACGAGCAGTACTTC
CDR3 protein: CASGPGQYEQYF

J gene: TRBJ2-3
D gene: .
clone size: .
V gene: TRBV10-1
CDR3 DNA: TGCGCCAGCACGGGTGGAAGCACAGATACGCAGTATTTT
CDR3 protein: CASTGGSTDTQYF

J gene: TRBJ1-6
D gene: TRBD1
clone size: .
V gene: TRBV30
CDR3 DNA: TGTGCCCGCCGGGACAGGGATCTGTATAATTCACCCCTCCACTTT
CDR3 protein: CARRDRDLYNSPLHF

J gene: TRBJ1-5
D gene: .
clone size: .
V gene: TRBV30
CDR3 DNA: TGTGCCTGGGGGGAACAACGGGGACCCCAGCATTTT
CDR3 protein: CAWGEQRGPQHF

J gene: TRBJ2-5
D gene: .
clone size: .
V gene: TRBV19
CDR3 DNA: TGTGCCAGTAGTATAGAAGGCAAGGCAAGAGAGACCCAGTACTTC
CDR3 protein: CASSIEGKARETQYF

J gene: TRBJ2-2
D gene: TRBD2
clone size: .
V gene: TRBV29-1
CDR3 DNA: TGCAGCGTCCGCCCCAGGTTGGAGCGGGAGAACACCGGGGAGCTGTTTTTT
CDR3 protein: CSVRPRLERENTGELFF

J gene: TRBJ1-6
D gene: .
clone size: .
V gene: TRBV25-1
CDR3 DNA: TGTGCCAGCAGTGAACAGGGAAATTCACCCCTCCACTTT
CDR3 protein: CASSEQGNSPLHF

J gene: TRBJ1-6
D gene: .
clone size: .
V gene: TRBV5-4
CDR3 DNA: TGTGCCAGCAGCTCCGGGAGTTTTTATAATTCACCCCTCCACTTT
CDR3 protein: CASSSGSFYNSPLHF

J gene: TRBJ2-3
D gene: TRBD1
clone size: .
V gene: TRBV7-9
CDR3 DNA: TGTGCCAGCAGCCTAAGGGACAGGGGGCTCACAGATACGCAGTATTTT
CDR3 protein: CASSLRDRGLTDTQYF

J gene: TRBJ1-5
D gene: TRBD1
clone size: .
V gene: TRBV19
CDR3 DNA: TGTGCCAGTAGTTTGGGGGACAGATCCTATAGCAATCAGCCCCAGCATTTT
CDR3 protein: CASSLGDRSYSNQPQHF

J gene: TRBJ1-3
D gene: .
clone size: .
V gene: TRBV19
CDR3 DNA: TGTGCCAGTAGTATTCTACAGAGCTCTGGAAACACCATATATTTT
CDR3 protein: CASSILQSSGNTIYF

J gene: TRBJ1-4
D gene: .
clone size: once
V gene: TRBV28
CDR3 DNA: TGTGCCAGCAACGGGGGGCGTGAAAAACTGTTTTTT
CDR3 protein: CASNGGREKLFF

J gene: TRBJ1-2
D gene: TRBD1
clone size: once
V gene: TRBV27
CDR3 DNA: TGTGCCAGCAGAGACAGGGGGAGTAACTATGGCTACACCTTC
CDR3 protein: CASRDRGSNYGYTF

J gene: TRBJ2-3
D gene: .
clone size: .
V gene: TRBV11-3
CDR3 DNA: TGTGCCAGCAGTCAAGAGGGGAGAATCACAGATACGCAGTATTTT
CDR3 protein: CASSQEGRITDTQYF

J gene: TRBJ1-4
D gene: .
clone size: once
V gene: TRBV7-8
CDR3 DNA: TGTGCCAGCAGGCTAGCGGAGGTTGCAACTAATGAAAAACTGTTTTTT
CDR3 protein: CASRLAEVATNEKLFF

J gene: TRBJ1-1
D gene: .
clone size: .
V gene: TRBV7-6
CDR3 DNA: TGTGCCAGCAGCTTCGGACCCATGGGGGGCCAGTCTGAAGCTTTCTTT
CDR3 protein: CASSFGPMGGQSEAFF

J gene: TRBJ1-2
D gene: .
clone size: .
V gene: TRBV28
CDR3 DNA: TGTGCCAGCGTGCCGACCCGGCGGAGGGTCGGCTACACCTTC
CDR3 protein: CASVPTRRRVGYTF

J gene: TRBJ1-1
D gene: .
clone size: .
V gene: TRBV5-1
CDR3 DNA: TGCGCCAGCAGCCGACGGGGCACCATGAACACTGAAGCTTTCTTT
CDR3 protein: CASSRRGTMNTEAFF

J gene: TRBJ1-1
D gene: .
clone size: .
V gene: TRBV28
CDR3 DNA: TGTGCCAGCACCAGAGGGGGGGGCAGGACTGAAGCTTTCTTT
CDR3 protein: CASTRGGGRTEAFF

J gene: TRBJ1-1
D gene: .
clone size: .
V gene: TRBV5-1
CDR3 DNA: TGCGCCAGCAGCTTCCGGGTGGGGGAAGGCACTGAAGCTTTCTTT
CDR3 protein: CASSFRVGEGTEAFF

J gene: TRBJ2-7
D gene: .
clone size: .
V gene: TRBV6-6
CDR3 DNA: TGTGCCAGCAGTTCCCCGTCACTAGGGGTAGACGAGCAGTACTTC
CDR3 protein: CASSSPSLGVDEQYF

J gene: TRBJ1-1
D gene: .
clone size: .
V gene: TRBV6-5
CDR3 DNA: TGTGCCAGCAGTTACTCGGGGGGGGTGAATACTGAAGCTTTCTTT
CDR3 protein: CASSYSGGVNTEAFF

J gene: TRBJ2-7
D gene: TRBD2
clone size: .
V gene: TRBV7-9
CDR3 DNA: TGTGCCAGCAGCTTAGTAGCGGGGTCAGGTTATCTTGGGTACTACGAGCAGTACTTC
CDR3 protein: CASSLVAGSGYLGYYEQYF

J gene: TRBJ2-7
D gene: .
clone size: .
V gene: TRBV5-1
CDR3 DNA: TGCGCCAGCAGCTTGGGAGCTACTTCTGATGAGCAGTACTTC
CDR3 protein: CASSLGATSDEQYF

J gene: TRBJ1-1
D gene: .
clone size: .
V gene: TRBV5-1
CDR3 DNA: TGCGCCAGCAGCGCCGGATCGGACTCTTTTAGCTTT
CDR3 protein: CASSAGSDSFSF

J gene: TRBJ1-2
D gene: .
clone size: .
V gene: TRBV18
CDR3 DNA: TGTGCCAGCTCCGAGTCAGGACGTCGGTATGGCTACACCTTC
CDR3 protein: CASSESGRRYGYTF

J gene: TRBJ2-1
D gene: TRBD2
clone size: .
V gene: TRBV4-1
CDR3 DNA: TGCGCCAGCAGCCAAGGCTCTAGCGGGGCATACAATGAGCAGTTCTTC
CDR3 protein: CASSQGSSGAYNEQFF